The source of this TCR beta chain is a study of cytomegalovirus exposure and HLA in healthy donors. Across the study: Of over 350 genotyped donors, around 80% grouped in the Caucasian-associated ancestry cluster.

It was with 60 Vbeta and 13 Jbeta primers that the PCR ran. This table comes from immunoSEQ multiplex PCR, and its TCRdb copy is limited to in-frame clones, with some not included. The data show 65,000 to 95,000 clones, 60% to 80% seen once. The receptor's source is a man in his fifties in good health and CMV-seronegative. The sequencing sample was made of PBMCs.

Here the CDR3 DNA reads TGTGCCAGCAGTTTCCGGACAGCTAGCTATGGCTACACCTTC. Translating gives CASSFRTASYGYTF. The V and J genes are TRBV28 and TRBJ1-2; TRBD1 might be the D (6 bases). Germline V CDR1 and CDR2: MDHEN, SYDVKM. The CDR3 length is 14 residues. V dropped 3 bases and J dropped 4 bases, with 12 bases sitting between them.